This T cell receptor beta chain was documented in a study of T cells in Graves' hyperthyroidism and ophthalmopathy. RNA transcripts served as the template for amplifying TCR beta CDR3 regions. HTBI primers were the set used in a first-round RT-PCR of the TCR CDR3. TCRdb recomputed calls from the multiplex PCR reads with MiXCR, one row per CDR3 protein. This table has some 720,000 distinct CDR3 sequences, 15% to 20% appearing once. The CDR3 spans 15 residues. CDR1 is DFQATT, CDR2 SNEGSKA, per germline (reference sequence). With V trimmed by 3 bases and J by 7 bases, 10 bases remained unmatched. The source is a man in his late teens or twenties with Graves' hyperthyroidism. The chain combines TRBV20-1 with TRBJ2-2; 8 bases match TRBD2. The material sequenced was blood. The CDR3 region has the DNA TGCAGTGCTAGTTTAGGGACTAGTATAGTCGGGGAGCTGTTTTTT. It yields the protein CSASLGTSIVGELFF.